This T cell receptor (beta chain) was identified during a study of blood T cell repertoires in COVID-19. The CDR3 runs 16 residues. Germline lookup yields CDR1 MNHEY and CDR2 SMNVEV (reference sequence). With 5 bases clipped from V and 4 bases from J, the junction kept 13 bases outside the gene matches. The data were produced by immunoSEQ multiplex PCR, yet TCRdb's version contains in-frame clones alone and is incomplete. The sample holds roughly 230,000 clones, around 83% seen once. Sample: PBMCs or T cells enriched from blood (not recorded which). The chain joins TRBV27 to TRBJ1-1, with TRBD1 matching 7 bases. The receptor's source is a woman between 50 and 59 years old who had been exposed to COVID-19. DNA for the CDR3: TGTGCCAGCAGTCCATGGGACAGTTGGGCGCGCACTGAAGCTTTCTTT. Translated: CASSPWDSWARTEAFF.